This T cell receptor (beta chain) originates from a study of monozygotic twins with inflammatory bowel disease. Using the 5' RACE reads, TCRdb records one entry per CDR3 protein without DNA. Recorded for this sample: around 40,000 distinct CDR3 sequences. Sequenced: blood. The TCR was taken from a human donor with ulcerative colitis or Crohn's disease, or a healthy co-twin of an affected twin (not recorded which).

The CDR3 loop is CASSQGVGSAFF. The chain links TRBV4-3 to TRBJ1-1. CDR1 is LGHNA and CDR2 is YSLEER in the germline V gene. There are 12 residues in the CDR3.